This T cell receptor beta chain was identified during a study of shared clonotypes between healthy human individuals. Whole-study context: Used for every donor were three CD4 naive, three CD4 memory, two CD8 naive and one CD8 memory plate.

Nashville, Tennessee was home to all donors, who were Caucasian adults. Profiled with immunoSEQ multiplex PCR; TCRdb holds only in-frame clones, not every one. The sample has over 2 million clones, approximately 95% seen once. The CDR3 runs 16 residues. Trimming removed 4 bases from V and 4 bases from J, with 17 bases in between. Germline CDR1 and CDR2: MNHNS and SASEGT. Sequences were obtained from naive CD4+ T cells sorted from blood. Specified subset: CD45RA+ positively selected. This TCR was recovered from a young man in good health. The genes are TRBV6-1 and TRBJ1-5; D might be TRBD1 (6 bases). CDR3 nucleotide sequence: TGTGCCAGCAGTGCACAGGGTCGAGGGTTGAATCAGCCCCAGCATTTT. Its translation is CASSAQGRGLNQPQHF.